The sequence of this T cell receptor beta chain was determined in a study of cytomegalovirus exposure and HLA in healthy donors (dated by TCRdb to about 2017). About the investigation overall: The 650 to 750 repertoires of the first cohort and the roughly 110 validation repertoires were produced on the same platform, according to a later analysis. The aim of the study was to test whether cataloging public T cell receptors could identify signatures of past pathogen exposure. In addition to the first cohort of around 670 subjects, a separate validation cohort of some 120 different subjects was used. To predict cytomegalovirus infection status, the study combined high-throughput TCR immunosequencing, statistical association of individual TCRs with disease status, and machine learning.

As for this clone: Its cognate antigen has yet to be identified. No base-level quality is on record; no much larger clone is a single base apart.

V is cut back by 3 bases and J by 2 bases, with 4 bases in the junction unmatched. CDR1 and CDR2 are read off the germline V gene as SNHLY and FYNNEI. From the cysteine up to the phenylalanine, the CDR3 has a length of 14 residues. The CDR3 DNA has 42 bases and is translated from base 1. The donors belonged to the validation cohort of around 120 subjects, which was separate from the roughly 680-subject first cohort. The investigation overall reported the following: The classifier was reported to diagnose cytomegalovirus status with high specificity and sensitivity in both the original and validation cohorts. A few of the identified cytomegalovirus-associated TCR beta chains were confirmed in vitro to be specific for cytomegalovirus antigens. According to the authors, the approach could potentially be generalized to other disease states and immunological phenotypes. Most TCR sequences were observed very rarely across donors, whereas some public TCRs were present in many individuals. A later analysis lacked HLA typing for the validation cohort, so it scored co-occurrence in that cohort across all 130 or so repertoires. The study gave a list of roughly 150 TCR beta chains associated with cytomegalovirus. Subsequent analysis determined that TCRs grouped into clusters in the first cohort also showed a tendency toward co-occurrence across the 90 to 150 validation repertoires, and approximately 93% of cluster scores exceeded 0.

Library creation used the immunoSEQ multiplex PCR assay. Regarding the original processing steps: To diagnose cytomegalovirus status from the catalog of TCR beta chain sequences, a statistical classification framework was built. Sourced from immuneACCESS, this table was stored by TCRdb with only in-frame sequences that have V and J called. A share of the clones is absent; for the studies checked, an unresolved V gene accounts for under half, and the remainder has no known explanation. V and J calls and clone size are copied from that table; D and trimming were computed from the DNA. The sample has approximately 150,000 clones on record, approximately 87% of them singletons. The ten largest account for 1.4% of the sample.

The V and J genes are TRBV2 and TRBJ2-7, and TRBD1 aligns with 7 junction nucleotides. Sequenced sample: PBMCs. The TCR sequence derives from a woman aged 25 to 39 in good health and CMV-seronegative. The sequence in DNA is TGTGCCAGCAGTGAGGGACAGATGACCTACGAGCAGTACTTC. The resulting protein is CASSEGQMTYEQYF.